The 3 T cell receptor beta chains below were found in one sample sequenced in a study of shared clonotypes between healthy human individuals. Sequenced by immunoSEQ multiplex PCR; TCRdb stores in-frame clones only, minus some. Of some 2,500,000 clones in the sample, roughly 90% were seen once. The sample comprised naive CD4+ T cells from PBMCs. Subset reported: CD45RA+ positively selected. The origin of the receptors is a man between 18 and 35 years old in good health. Some clones in this sample may be carry-over from other donors' samples.

The V call is TRBV4-3, the J call TRBJ1-5; D call uncertain. The CDR3 consists of 16 residues. From germline, CDR1 is LGHNA and CDR2 YSLEER. V was pared by 0 bases and J by 0 bases, with 9 bases between. The CDR3 here is CASSQELGNSNQPQHF. DNA for the CDR3: TGCGCCAGCAGCCAAGAGTTGGGGAATAGCAATCAGCCCCAGCATTTT.

This chain links TRBV19 with TRBJ2-1; 12 bases fit TRBD2. V lost 5 bases and J lost 9; bases outside the gene matches: 8. Per germline, CDR1 LNHDA and CDR2 SQIVND (reference sequence). The length of the CDR3 is 15 residues. The CDR3 is CASSVLAGGPSEQFF. CDR3 sequence (DNA): TGTGCCAGTAGTGTCCTAGCGGGAGGGCCTAGTGAGCAGTTCTTC.

The J gene is TRBJ1-2, the V gene TRBV6-6; no clear D gene. The length of the CDR3 is 13 residues. V was shortened by 6 bases and J by 8 bases, with 16 bases between the two germline ends. CDR1 is MNHNY and CDR2 is SVGAGI in the germline V gene (reference sequence). The CDR3 coding sequence is TGTGCCAGCAGGACCCAGAGGGCTGGGGGCTACACCTTC. Translating it yields CASRTQRAGGYTF.